This TCR beta chain was sequenced in a study of CD8 T cells in ankylosing spondylitis. Study results and limitations: A number of the motif variants had already been described in reactive arthritis synovial fluid and blood. Significantly higher representation of disease-linked clones was reported for matched ankylosing spondylitis synovial fluid. Made up of about eight highly homologous variants, a TCR beta motif appeared characteristic of ankylosing spondylitis blood.

The germline gives CDR1 SQVTM, CDR2 ANQGSEA. The CDR3 runs 13 residues. Trimming pared 4 bases from V and 7 bases from J, leaving 17 bases between. This clonotype was counted at least ten times. What it binds is not known. Quantitative molecular-barcoded 5'-RACE generated the TCR beta libraries. From the 5' RACE reads, TCRdb called clonotypes with MiXCR, one entry per CDR3 protein. The sample comprises 500,000 or so distinct CDR3 sequences, less than 6% of which are singletons, and 3.5% rests with the top ten. V gene TRBV29-1 combines with J gene TRBJ2-7; D call uncertain. Sequencing was carried out using blood, either unsorted or a sorted T cell fraction (not recorded which). The clonotype comes from a male donor with ankylosing spondylitis. CDR3 in DNA: TGCAGCGTTGCGCCGTTGGCTCCTAGAGAGCAGTACTTC. Amino acid sequence: CSVAPLAPREQYF.